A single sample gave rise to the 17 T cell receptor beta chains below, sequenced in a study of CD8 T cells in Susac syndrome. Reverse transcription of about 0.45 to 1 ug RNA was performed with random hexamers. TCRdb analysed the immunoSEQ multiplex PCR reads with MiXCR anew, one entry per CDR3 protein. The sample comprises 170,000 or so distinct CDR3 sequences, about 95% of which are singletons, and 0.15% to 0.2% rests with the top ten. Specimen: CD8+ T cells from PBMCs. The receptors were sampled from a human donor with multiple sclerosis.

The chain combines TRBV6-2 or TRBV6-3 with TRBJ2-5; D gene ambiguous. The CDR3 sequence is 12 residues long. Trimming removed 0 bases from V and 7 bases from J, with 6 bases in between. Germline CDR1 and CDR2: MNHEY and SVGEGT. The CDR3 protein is CASSYSARTQYF. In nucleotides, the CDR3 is TGTGCCAGCAGTTACTCGGCGCGGACCCAGTACTTC.

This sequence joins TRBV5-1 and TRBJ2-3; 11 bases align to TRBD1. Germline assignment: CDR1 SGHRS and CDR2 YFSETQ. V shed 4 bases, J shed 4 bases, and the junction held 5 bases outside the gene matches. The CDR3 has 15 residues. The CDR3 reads CASSRGQGASDTQYF. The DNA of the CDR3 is TGCGCCAGCAGCCGCGGACAGGGGGCATCAGATACGCAGTATTTT.

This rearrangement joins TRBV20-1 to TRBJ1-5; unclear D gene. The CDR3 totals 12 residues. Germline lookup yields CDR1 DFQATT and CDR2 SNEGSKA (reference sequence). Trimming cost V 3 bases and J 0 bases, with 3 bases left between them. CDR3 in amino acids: CSASHSNQPQHF. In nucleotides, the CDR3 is TGCAGTGCTAGCCATAGCAATCAGCCCCAGCATTTT.

The CDR3, as DNA: TGTGCCAGCAGTTTACGAGGGTCCGCCTACAATGAGCAGTTCTTC. Translation gives CASSLRGSAYNEQFF. V usage is TRBV27 and J usage is TRBJ2-1; perhaps TRBD2 as D (5 bases). Germline V CDR1 and CDR2: MNHEY, SMNVEV (reference sequence). The V end lost 2 bases, the J end lost 2 bases, and 10 bases lay between the germline ends. The CDR3 covers 15 residues.

The CDR3 spells CSVPRGGEQYF. The CDR3 nucleotides read TGCAGCGTCCCCAGGGGAGGCGAGCAGTACTTC. The genes are TRBV29-1 and TRBJ2-7, with D tentatively TRBD1 or TRBD2 (6 bases each). The CDR3 is made up of 11 amino acids. Trimming took off 6 bases at V and 6 bases at J, with 12 bases between the two ends. The germline CDR1 and CDR2 sequences are SQVTM and ANQGSEA.

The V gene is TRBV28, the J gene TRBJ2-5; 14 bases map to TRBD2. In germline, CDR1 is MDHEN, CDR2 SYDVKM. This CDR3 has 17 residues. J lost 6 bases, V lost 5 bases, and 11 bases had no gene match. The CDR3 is CASSTLHRTSGRKTQYF. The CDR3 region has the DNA TGTGCCAGCAGTACCCTACACCGGACTAGCGGGAGGAAGACCCAGTACTTC.

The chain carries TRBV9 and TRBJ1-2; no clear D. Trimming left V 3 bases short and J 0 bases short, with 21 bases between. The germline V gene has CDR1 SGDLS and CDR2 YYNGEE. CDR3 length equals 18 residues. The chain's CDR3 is CASSARLEGLQANYGYTF. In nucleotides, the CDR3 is TGTGCCAGCAGCGCCCGGCTGGAGGGTCTCCAAGCTAACTATGGCTACACCTTC.

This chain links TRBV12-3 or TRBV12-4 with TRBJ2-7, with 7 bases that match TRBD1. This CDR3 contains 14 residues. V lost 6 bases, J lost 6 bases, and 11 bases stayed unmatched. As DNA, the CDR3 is TGTGCCAGCAGCTACTCAGACAGGGCGGGCGAGCAGTACTTC. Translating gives CASSYSDRAGEQYF.

The CDR3: CASRPPDDTYTEAFF. DNA of the CDR3: TGTGCCAGCAGACCACCCGACGACACGTACACTGAAGCTTTCTTT. The chain has TRBV27 and TRBJ1-1; D is unclear. Germline V gene data show CDR1 as MNHEY and CDR2 as SMNVEV (reference sequence). Trimming stripped 6 bases from V and 3 bases from J, with 17 bases between. The CDR3 spans 15 residues.

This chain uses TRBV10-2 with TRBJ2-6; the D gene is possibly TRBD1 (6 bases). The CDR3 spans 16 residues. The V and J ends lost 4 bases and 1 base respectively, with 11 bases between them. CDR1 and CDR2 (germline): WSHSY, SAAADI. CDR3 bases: TGCGCCAGCAGTGTATCCCAGGGGTCTGGGGCCAACGTCCTGACTTTC. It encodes CASSVSQGSGANVLTF.

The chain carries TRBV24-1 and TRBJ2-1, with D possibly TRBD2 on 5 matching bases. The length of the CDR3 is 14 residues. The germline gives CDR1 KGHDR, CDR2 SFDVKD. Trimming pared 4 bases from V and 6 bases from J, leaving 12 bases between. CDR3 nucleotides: TGTGCCACCAGTGACCCGCTAGAGGGCAATGAGCAGTTCTTC. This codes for CATSDPLEGNEQFF.

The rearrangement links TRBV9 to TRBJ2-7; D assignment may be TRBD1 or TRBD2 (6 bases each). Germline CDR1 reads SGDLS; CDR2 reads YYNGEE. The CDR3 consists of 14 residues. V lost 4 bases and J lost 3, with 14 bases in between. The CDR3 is CASSPRDNGYEQYF. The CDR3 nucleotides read TGTGCCAGCAGCCCGCGGGACAACGGCTACGAGCAGTACTTC. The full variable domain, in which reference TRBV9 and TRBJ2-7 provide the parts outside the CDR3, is DSGVTQTPKHLITATGQRVTLRCSPRSGDLSVYWYQQSLDQGLQFLIQYYNGEERAKGNILERFSAQQFPDLHSELNLSSLELGDSALYFCASSPRDNGYEQYFGPGTRLTVT.

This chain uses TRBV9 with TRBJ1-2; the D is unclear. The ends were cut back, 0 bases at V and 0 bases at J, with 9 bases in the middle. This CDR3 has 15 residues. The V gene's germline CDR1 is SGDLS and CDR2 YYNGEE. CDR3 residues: CASSVDYSTNYGYTF. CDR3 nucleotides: TGTGCCAGCAGCGTAGATTACAGCACTAACTATGGCTACACCTTC.

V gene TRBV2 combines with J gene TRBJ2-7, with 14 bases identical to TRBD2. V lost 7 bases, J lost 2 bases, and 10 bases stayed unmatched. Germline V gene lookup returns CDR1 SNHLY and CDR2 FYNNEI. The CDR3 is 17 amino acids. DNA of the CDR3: TGTGCCAGCACTCCGGGACTAGCGGGAGTTTATACCTACGAGCAGTACTTC. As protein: CASTPGLAGVYTYEQYF.

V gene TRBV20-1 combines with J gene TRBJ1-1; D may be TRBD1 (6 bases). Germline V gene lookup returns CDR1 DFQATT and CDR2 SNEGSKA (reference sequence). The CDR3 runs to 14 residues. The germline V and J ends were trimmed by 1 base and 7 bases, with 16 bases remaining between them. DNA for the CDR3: TGCAGTGCTAGAGGGGGGCAGGGTGGGAATGAAGCTTTCTTT. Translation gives CSARGGQGGNEAFF.

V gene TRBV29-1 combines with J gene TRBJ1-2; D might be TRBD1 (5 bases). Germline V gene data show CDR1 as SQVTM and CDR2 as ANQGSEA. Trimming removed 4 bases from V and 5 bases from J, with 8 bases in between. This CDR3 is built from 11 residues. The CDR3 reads CSVAGGYGYTF. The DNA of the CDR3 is TGCAGCGTTGCCGGGGGGTATGGCTACACCTTC.

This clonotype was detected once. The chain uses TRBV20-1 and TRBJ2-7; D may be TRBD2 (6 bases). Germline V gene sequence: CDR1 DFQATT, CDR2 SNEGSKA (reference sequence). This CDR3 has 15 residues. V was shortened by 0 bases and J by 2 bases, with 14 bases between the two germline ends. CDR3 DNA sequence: TGCAGTGCTAGAGATCTTCCTAGCGCGACCTACGAGCAGTACTTC. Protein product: CSARDLPSATYEQYF.